The T cell receptor (beta chain) under discussion was sequenced for a study of T-cell reconstitution after alpha-beta-depleted transplantation in children. This clonotype was counted only a few times. The target antigen is unknown. During its preparation, the TCRbeta library received unique molecular identifiers. TCRdb itself ran the PCR reads through MiXCR, one entry per CDR3 protein. The sample holds approximately 230,000 distinct CDR3 sequences, 20% to 30% seen once. Study observations and caveats: After transplant, high TCRbeta diversity at day 60 in some patients arose from surviving recipient T cells and thymic progenitors. Alpha-beta T cells about two months after transplant reportedly derived from several hundred expanded graft clones. At one year after transplant, newly produced T cells mostly accounted for T-cell counts and diversity.

This specimen consisted of PBMCs, mostly from graft donor cells, obtained 360 days after TCRalphabeta/CD19-depleted stem cell transplant. The source of this sequence is a female patient aged 2 to 10 who had a stem cell transplant for congenital amegakaryocytic thrombocytopenia, so the T cells may come from the graft donor.

For the CDR3, the DNA is TGCAGTGCTAGTTTTACAGGGTGGGGCACTGAAGCTTTCTTT. Translated: CSASFTGWGTEAFF. The V and J genes are TRBV20-1 and TRBJ1-1; TRBD1 might be the D (6 bases). Trimming shortened V by 3 bases and J by 4 bases, and 15 bases separated the two germline ends. This CDR3 has 14 residues. Germline V gene data show CDR1 as DFQATT and CDR2 as SNEGSKA (reference sequence).